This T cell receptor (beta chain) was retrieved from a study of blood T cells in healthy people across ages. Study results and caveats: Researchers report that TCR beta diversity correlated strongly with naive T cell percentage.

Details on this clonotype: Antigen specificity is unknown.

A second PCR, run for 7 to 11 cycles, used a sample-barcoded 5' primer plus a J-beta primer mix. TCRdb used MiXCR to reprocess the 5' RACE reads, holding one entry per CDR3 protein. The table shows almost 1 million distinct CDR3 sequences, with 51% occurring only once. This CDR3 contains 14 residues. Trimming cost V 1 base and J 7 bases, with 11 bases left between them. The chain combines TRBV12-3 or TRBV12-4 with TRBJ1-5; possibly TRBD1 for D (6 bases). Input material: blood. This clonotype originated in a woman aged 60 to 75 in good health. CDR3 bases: TGTGCCAGCAGTTTAGGGGGGCCGGGGCAGCCCCAGCATTTT. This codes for CASSLGGPGQPQHF.